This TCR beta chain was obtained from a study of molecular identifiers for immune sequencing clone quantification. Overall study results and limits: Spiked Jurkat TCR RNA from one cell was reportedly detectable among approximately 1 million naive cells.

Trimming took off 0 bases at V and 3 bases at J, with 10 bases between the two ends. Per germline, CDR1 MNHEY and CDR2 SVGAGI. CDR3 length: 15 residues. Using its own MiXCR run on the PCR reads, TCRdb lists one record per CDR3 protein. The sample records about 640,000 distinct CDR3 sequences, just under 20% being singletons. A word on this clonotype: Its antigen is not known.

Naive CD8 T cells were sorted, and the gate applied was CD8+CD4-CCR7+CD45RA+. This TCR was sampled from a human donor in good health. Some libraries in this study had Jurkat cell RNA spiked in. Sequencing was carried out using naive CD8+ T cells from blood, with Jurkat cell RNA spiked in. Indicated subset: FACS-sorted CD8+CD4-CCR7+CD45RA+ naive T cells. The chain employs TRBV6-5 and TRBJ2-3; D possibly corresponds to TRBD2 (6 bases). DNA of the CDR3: TGTGCCAGCAGTTACTCACTAGCTTTGACAGATACGCAGTATTTT. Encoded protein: CASSYSLALTDTQYF.